These T cell receptor beta chains were read from a single sample in a study of blood T cell repertoires in COVID-19. Here immunoSEQ multiplex PCR was the method, and the copy in TCRdb shows in-frame clones only, minus some. The sample includes about 180,000 clones, roughly 89% of them seen just once. Specimen: PBMCs or T cells enriched from blood (not recorded which). The source of these receptors is a woman in her thirties or forties with acute COVID-19. CDR3s include the opening cysteine and the closing phenylalanine or tryptophan. The order of the fields is CDR3 length, D gene, clone size, J gene, V gene, CDR3 DNA, CDR3 protein. A D gene is named only where the DNA matches it firmly. Part of the rows lack a size; the others show once, few, many or a class for expanded clones.

14	.	.	TRBJ1-4	TRBV28	TGTGCCAGTCGGCCACAGGGAATTAATGAAAAACTGTTTTTT	CASRPQGINEKLFF
19	TRBD2	.	TRBJ2-2	TRBV6-9	TGTGCCAGCAGTCAGAGGCTGGCCCTAGCGGGGACCGGGGTCGGGGAGCTGTTTTTT	CASSQRLALAGTGVGELFF
17	.	.	TRBJ1-5	TRBV2	TGTGCCAGCAGTGGAAGCCAGGGGATGGTAGAAAATCAGCCCCAGCATTTT	CASSGSQGMVENQPQHF
15	.	.	TRBJ2-3	TRBV7-8	TGTGCCAGCAGCTTCCTAGAGCTTGCTACAGATACGCAGTATTTT	CASSFLELATDTQYF
17	.	.	TRBJ1-2	TRBV2	TGTGCCAGCAGTGAAGCGCTATACCCCAGGGGCAAGGGGGGCTACACCTTC	CASSEALYPRGKGGYTF
16	.	once	TRBJ1-3	TRBV5-6	TGTGCCAGCAGCCCGGGGACATTCAGCTCTGGAAACACCATATATTTT	CASSPGTFSSGNTIYF
15	.	.	TRBJ2-7	TRBV7-6	TGTGCCAGCAGCCCCTTGGGTAGGGACAACTACGAGCAGTACTTC	CASSPLGRDNYEQYF
16	TRBD2	.	TRBJ2-3	TRBV5-1	TGCGCCAGCAGCAGGGGACTAGCGGGGGAGACAGATACGCAGTATTTT	CASSRGLAGETDTQYF
15	.	.	TRBJ2-7	TRBV10-2	TGCGCCAGCAGATATCAGGACGGGAAACCTTACGAGCAGTACTTC	CASRYQDGKPYEQYF
10	.	.	TRBJ1-2	TRBV7-9	TGTGCCAGCAGCCCGAGTGGCTACACCTTC	CASSPSGYTF
19	TRBD1	.	TRBJ1-4	TRBV12-5	TGTGCTAGTGGTTTGTACGGGACAGGGGCCATACTCGTGAATGAAAAACTGTTTTTT	CASGLYGTGAILVNEKLFF
16	.	.	TRBJ1-2	TRBV4-1	TGCGCCAGCAGCCCAAGCGGGGGGGAGGGCCTGAGGGCTAGGACCTTC	CASSPSGGEGLRARTF
18	.	.	TRBJ2-3	TRBV7-9	TGTGCCAGCAGCTTGGGTTACAGGGTCGACGAGTTCACAGATACGCAGTATTTT	CASSLGYRVDEFTDTQYF
15	TRBD1	.	TRBJ2-1	TRBV2	TGTGCCAGCAGTGAAGAAGGGACAGGGGTCAATGAGCAGTTCTTC	CASSEEGTGVNEQFF